The entry below gives a single T cell receptor (beta chain) sequence along with its context. Its target is not known. Assay used: immunoSEQ multiplex PCR; TCRdb lists only in-frame clones, some missing. The sample consists of approximately 2.5 million clones, approximately 94% of them appearing once. These data are taken from a study of shared clonotypes between healthy human individuals. General study points: Clonotype sharing among donors was thought likely to change with sequencing depth. Blood alone was sampled, and tissue repertoires likely differ. Relative to clonotypes present in all four donors, those not shared had lower generation probabilities.

The sequenced material came from naive CD4+ T cells sorted from blood. Subset: CD45RA+ positively selected. This clonotype was obtained from a man aged 18 to 29 in good health.

CDR3 DNA: TGTGCCTGGAGTGCCCCCCGGGAATTCTACAATGAGCAGTTCTTC. This gives the protein CAWSAPREFYNEQFF. The chain combines TRBV30 with TRBJ2-1; possible D gene TRBD2, 5 bases. CDR1 is GTSNPN, CDR2 SVGIG, per germline (reference sequence). The CDR3 is 15 residues long. V dropped 1 base and J dropped 3 bases, with 13 bases sitting between them.